This T cell receptor (beta chain) was recovered during a study of regulatory T cells in long-lasting Graves disease. Both iRepertoire HTBI primers and Arm-PCR of CDR3 regions were used to build the TCR beta libraries. TCRdb re-analysed the multiplex PCR reads in MiXCR, keeping a single row per CDR3 protein. The table has around 500,000 distinct CDR3 sequences, 13% seen once. The CDR3 runs 15 residues. Trimming left V 7 bases short and J 5 bases short, with 18 bases between. Germline lookup yields CDR1 MDHEN and CDR2 SYDVKM. Time point specified: newly diagnosed GD, antithyroid drugs for less than 3 months. From PBMCs, RNA was extracted and then used to make the TCR library. Many counts were recorded for this clonotype. The data also belong to a second study, concerning T cells in Graves' hyperthyroidism and ophthalmopathy. As that study records: Patients counted as stable if ophthalmopathy did not develop within 18 months. A set of HTBI primers served as the primers for a first-round RT-PCR of the TCR CDR3. In validation, the model predicted ophthalmopathy. These predictions came a median about 6.5 months before onset.

The chain links TRBV28 to TRBJ1-5; possibly TRBD1 for D (6 bases). The material sequenced was peripheral blood mononuclear cells (PBMCs), taken at new diagnosis, from a patient treated with antithyroid drugs. The sequence was collected from a man aged 25 to 40 with Graves disease. CDR3 protein: CASKFGQGRHQPQHF. CDR3 DNA: TGTGCCAGCAAATTCGGGCAGGGGCGCCATCAGCCCCAGCATTTT.